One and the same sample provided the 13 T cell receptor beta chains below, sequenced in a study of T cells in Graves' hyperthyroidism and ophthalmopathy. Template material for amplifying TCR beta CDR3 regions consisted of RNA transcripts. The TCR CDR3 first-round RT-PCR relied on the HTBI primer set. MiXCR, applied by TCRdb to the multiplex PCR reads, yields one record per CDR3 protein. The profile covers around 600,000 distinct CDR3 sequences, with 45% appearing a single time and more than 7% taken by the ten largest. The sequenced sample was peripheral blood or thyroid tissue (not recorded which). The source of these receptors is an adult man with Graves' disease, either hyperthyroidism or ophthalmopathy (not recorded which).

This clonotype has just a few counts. In nucleotides, the CDR3 is TGCAGCGTTGGACAGGGCGGAAGCTACGAGCAGTACTTC. Protein sequence: CSVGQGGSYEQYF. This chain uses TRBV29-1 with TRBJ2-7; 7 nucleotides line up with TRBD1. V was pared by 4 bases and J by 3 bases, with 6 bases of the junction left unmatched. Germline V gene data show CDR1 as SQVTM and CDR2 as ANQGSEA. The CDR3 has 13 residues.

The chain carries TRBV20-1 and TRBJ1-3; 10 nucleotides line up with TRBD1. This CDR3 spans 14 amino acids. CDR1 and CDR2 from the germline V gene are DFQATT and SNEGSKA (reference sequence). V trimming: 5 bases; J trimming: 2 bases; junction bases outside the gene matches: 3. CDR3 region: CSAPGTGAGNTIYF. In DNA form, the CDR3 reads TGCAGTGCTCCCGGGACAGGGGCTGGAAACACCATATATTTT.

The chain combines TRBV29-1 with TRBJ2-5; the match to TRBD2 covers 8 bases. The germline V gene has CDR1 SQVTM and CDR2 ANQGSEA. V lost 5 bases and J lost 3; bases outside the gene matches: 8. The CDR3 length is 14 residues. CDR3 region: CSVRGGYREETQYF. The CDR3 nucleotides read TGCAGCGTTCGGGGGGGGTACAGGGAAGAGACCCAGTACTTC. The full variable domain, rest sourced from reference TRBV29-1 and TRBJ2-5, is SAVISQKPSRDICQRGTSLTIQCQVDSQVTMMFWYRQQPGQSLTLIATANQGSEATYESGFVIDKFPISRPNLTFSTLTVSNMSPEDSSIYLCSVRGGYREETQYFGPGTRLLVL.

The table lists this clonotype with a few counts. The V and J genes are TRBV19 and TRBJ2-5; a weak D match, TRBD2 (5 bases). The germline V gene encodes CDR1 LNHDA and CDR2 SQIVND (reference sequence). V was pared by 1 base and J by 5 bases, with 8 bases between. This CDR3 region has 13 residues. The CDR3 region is CASSIGGRETQYF. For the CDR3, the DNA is TGTGCCAGTAGTATAGGAGGGCGTGAGACCCAGTACTTC.

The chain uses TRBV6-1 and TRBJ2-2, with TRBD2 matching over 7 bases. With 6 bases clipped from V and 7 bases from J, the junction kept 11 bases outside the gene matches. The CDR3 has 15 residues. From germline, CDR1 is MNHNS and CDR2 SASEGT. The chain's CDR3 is CASSATLGGGGELFF. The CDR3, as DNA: TGTGCCAGCAGCGCTACCCTGGGGGGGGGCGGGGAGCTGTTTTTT.

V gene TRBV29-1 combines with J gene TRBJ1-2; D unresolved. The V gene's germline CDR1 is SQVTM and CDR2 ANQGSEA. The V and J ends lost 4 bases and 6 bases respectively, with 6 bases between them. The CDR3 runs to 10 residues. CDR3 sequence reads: CSVVEDGYTF. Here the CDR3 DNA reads TGCAGCGTTGTTGAGGATGGCTACACCTTC.

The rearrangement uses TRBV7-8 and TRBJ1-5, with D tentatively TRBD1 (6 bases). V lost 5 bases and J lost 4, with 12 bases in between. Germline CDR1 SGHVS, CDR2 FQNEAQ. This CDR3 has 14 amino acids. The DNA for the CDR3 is TGTGCCAGCAGCCGAGACAGGATTAATCAGCCCCAGCATTTT. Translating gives CASSRDRINQPQHF.

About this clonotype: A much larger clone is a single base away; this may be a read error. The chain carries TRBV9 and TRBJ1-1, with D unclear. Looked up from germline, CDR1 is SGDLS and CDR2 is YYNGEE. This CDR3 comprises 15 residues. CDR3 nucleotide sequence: TGTGCCACCAGCGTAGTCGGCAGACCGAACACTGAAGCTTTCTTT. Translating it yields CATSVVGRPNTEAFF.

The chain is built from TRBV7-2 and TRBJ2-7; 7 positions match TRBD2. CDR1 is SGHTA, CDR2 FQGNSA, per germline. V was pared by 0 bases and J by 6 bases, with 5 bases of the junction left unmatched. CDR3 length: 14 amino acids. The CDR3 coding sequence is TGTGCCAGCAGCTTAGCGGGGGGGTCGGTCGAGCAGTACTTC. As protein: CASSLAGGSVEQYF. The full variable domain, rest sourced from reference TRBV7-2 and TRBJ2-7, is GAGVSQSPSNKVTEKGKDVELRCDPISGHTALYWYRQSLGQGLEFLIYFQGNSAPDKSGLPSDRFSAERTGGSVSTLTIQRTQQEDSAVYLCASSLAGGSVEQYFGPGTRLTVT.

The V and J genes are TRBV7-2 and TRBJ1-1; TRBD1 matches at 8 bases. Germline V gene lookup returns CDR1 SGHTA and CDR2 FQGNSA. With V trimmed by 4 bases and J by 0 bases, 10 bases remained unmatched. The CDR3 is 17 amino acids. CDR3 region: CASSSGQGSFVNTEAFF. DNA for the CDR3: TGTGCCAGCAGCTCAGGACAGGGTTCATTTGTGAACACTGAAGCTTTCTTT.

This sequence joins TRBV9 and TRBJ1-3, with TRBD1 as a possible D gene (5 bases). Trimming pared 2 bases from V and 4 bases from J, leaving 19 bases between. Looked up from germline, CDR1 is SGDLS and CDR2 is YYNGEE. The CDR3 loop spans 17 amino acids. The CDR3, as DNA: TGTGCCAGCAGCGTCGCCCCGGACCGGGCAGGGGGAAACACCATATATTTT. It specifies CASSVAPDRAGGNTIYF.

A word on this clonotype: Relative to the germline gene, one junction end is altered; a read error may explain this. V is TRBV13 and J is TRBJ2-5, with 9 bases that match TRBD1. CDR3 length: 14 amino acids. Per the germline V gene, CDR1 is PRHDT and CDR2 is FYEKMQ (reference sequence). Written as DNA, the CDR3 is TGTGCCAGCAGGCAACAGGGGGCAATGAAGACCAAGTACTTC. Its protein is CASRQQGAMKTKYF.

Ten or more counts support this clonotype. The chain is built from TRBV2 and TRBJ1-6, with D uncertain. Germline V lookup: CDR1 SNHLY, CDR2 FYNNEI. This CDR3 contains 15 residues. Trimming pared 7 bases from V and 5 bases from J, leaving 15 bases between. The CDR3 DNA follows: TGTGCCAGCATTCGACCGGGAGGGAATAATTCACCCCTCCACTTT. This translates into CASIRPGGNNSPLHF.